This T cell receptor beta chain was captured by sequencing in a study of early T cells in non-severe SARS-CoV-2 infection. The CDR3 length is 15 residues. Germline V gene lookup returns CDR1 LNHDA and CDR2 SQIVND (reference sequence). Between the trimmed V and J ends, which lost 3 bases and 9 bases, there was a span of 18 bases. Individual cDNA molecules were tagged with unique molecular identifiers, the study reported. Each CDR3 protein gets one entry after TCRdb re-called the 5' RACE reads with MiXCR. This table has some 80,000 distinct CDR3 sequences, 4.5% to 6% appearing once. This clonotype came up many times.

Source: whole blood, taken at baseline. This receptor was obtained from an adult who was a healthcare worker with PCR-confirmed SARS-CoV-2 infection or an uninfected control (not recorded which). This chain connects TRBV19 to TRBJ2-1; D may correspond to TRBD1 or TRBD2 (5 bases each). CDR3 sequence (DNA): TGTGCCAGTAGTATCGGGACGAGAACAGTAGGTGAGCAGTTCTTC. Translated: CASSIGTRTVGEQFF.